Listed below are T cell receptor beta chains from one sample, sequenced in a study of T cells in Graves' hyperthyroidism and ophthalmopathy. TCRdb redid the calling of the multiplex PCR reads with MiXCR, one entry per CDR3 protein. The table has 750,000 to 950,000 distinct CDR3 sequences, roughly 37% seen once. Material: blood. Source of these receptors: a man aged 18 to 35 with Graves' hyperthyroidism. Each CDR3 is given with its conserved first and last residue. D genes are given only for firm matches. The size entry is marked missing in some rows and otherwise reads once, few, many or a size class.

TRBD1	TRBV11-2	TRBJ2-7	.	TGTGCCAGCAGCCTCCAAGGGGGCAAGGGGTACGAGCAGTACTTC	CASSLQGGKGYEQYF
TRBD2	TRBV25-1	TRBJ2-5	.	TGTGCCAGCAGCCTAGCGGGAGGACGGTACCAAGAGACCCAGTACTTC	CASSLAGGRYQETQYF
.	TRBV7-9	TRBJ2-5	many	TGTGCCAGCAGCTTAGTTGCGTTCGAAGAGACCCAGTACTTC	CASSLVAFEETQYF
TRBD2	TRBV9	TRBJ2-7	few	TGTGCCAGCTCCCGGGCTAGCGGGAGCTACGAGCAGTACTTC	CASSRASGSYEQYF
TRBD1	TRBV2	TRBJ2-5	.	TGTGCCAGCAGGGACAGGGACCCCCAAGAGACCCAGTACTTC	CASRDRDPQETQYF
.	TRBV7-3	TRBJ1-5	once	TGCGCCAGCAGCCAACCGGACGGTAATAGCAATCAGCCCCAGCATTTT	CASSQPDGNSNQPQHF
.	TRBV7-9	TRBJ2-2	few	TGTGCCAGCAGTTTAATAGCGGCCGGGGAGCTGTTTTTT	CASSLIAAGELFF
.	TRBV29-1	TRBJ1-2	many	TGCAGCGTTGAAGATCTGGGGGGAGGCGGAGGCTATGGCTACACCTTC	CSVEDLGGGGGYGYTF
.	TRBV25-1	TRBJ2-5	.	TGTGCCCCGCAGCACCAAGAGACCCAGTACTTC	CAPQHQETQYF
.	TRBV15	TRBJ2-2	many	TGTGCCACCAGCAGAGGGGGGCAGCTCACCGGGGAGCTGTTTTTT	CATSRGGQLTGELFF
.	TRBV15	TRBJ2-2	.	TGTGCCACCAGTAACGCTCCGAACACCGGGGAGCTGTTTTTT	CATSNAPNTGELFF
.	TRBV5-1	TRBJ1-1	many	TGCGCCAGCAGCCAGGGTCCAGGCACTGAAGCTTTCTTT	CASSQGPGTEAFF
.	TRBV7-2	TRBJ1-4	.	TGTGCCAGCAGCTTATCTCCGGGGCTGGCACGGGAAAAACTGTTTTTT	CASSLSPGLAREKLFF
.	TRBV29-1	TRBJ2-1	few	TGCAGCGTTGAAAGGACCTCCAATGAGCAGTTCTTC	CSVERTSNEQFF
.	TRBV29-1	TRBJ2-5	.	TGCAGCGTTGGAGGTCTCGCAACTAATGAAAAACTGTACTTC	CSVGGLATNEKLYF
TRBD1	TRBV11-3	TRBJ1-6	.	TGTGCCAGCAGCTTAGGCGGACAGGGTAGGACCTATAATTCACCCCTCCACTTT	CASSLGGQGRTYNSPLHF
.	TRBV7-2	TRBJ2-5	.	TGCGCCAGCAGCCTCCTACAGGGTTTCCAAGAGACCCAGTACTTC	CASSLLQGFQETQYF
TRBD2	TRBV29-1	TRBJ2-7	.	TGCAGCGCCTCAAGCGGGGGATACACCTACGAGCAGTACTTC	CSASSGGYTYEQYF
TRBD2	TRBV2	TRBJ2-7	few	TGTGCCAGCAGTTTACTAGCGGGAGGGTCCCACGAGCAGTACTTC	CASSLLAGGSHEQYF
.	TRBV20-1	TRBJ2-7	few	TGCAGTGCTAGAGTTGCGGGTCCTTCCTACGAGCAGTACTTC	CSARVAGPSYEQYF
.	TRBV10-3	TRBJ2-7	many	TGTGCCGTTCTAGACGGTAACGCTGGGTACGAGCAGTACTTC	CAVLDGNAGYEQYF
.	TRBV19	TRBJ2-7	few	TGTGCCAGTAGTGACCAGGGGAGCGAGCAGTACTTC	CASSDQGSEQYF
.	TRBV7-9	TRBJ2-3	.	TGTGCCAGCAGTTACGACCGTACAGATACGCAGTATTTT	CASSYDRTDTQYF
.	TRBV7-9	TRBJ2-2	many	TGTGCCAGCAGCCTACCGACACTCGGGGAGCTGTTTTTT	CASSLPTLGELFF
.	TRBV10-3	TRBJ1-6	.	TGTGCCATCAGGGACAGTAATTCACCCCTCCACTTT	CAIRDSNSPLHF
TRBD2	TRBV7-2	TRBJ2-5	.	TGTGCCAGCAGCTTGATGACTAGCGGGGCGACCCAGTACTTC	CASSLMTSGATQYF
TRBD2	TRBV12-3/TRBV12-4	TRBJ2-5	few	TGTGCCAGCAGTTTATCGGCTAGCGGGGGGGCACAAGAGACCCAGTACTTC	CASSLSASGGAQETQYF
TRBD2	TRBV29-1	TRBJ2-3	few	TGCAGCGGCAGCGGGATCCACACAGATACGCAGTATTTT	CSGSGIHTDTQYF
.	TRBV10-3	TRBJ2-5	.	TGTGCCATCAGTGACCCGGGACTGGCCCAAGAGACCCAGTACTTC	CAISDPGLAQETQYF
.	TRBV9	TRBJ1-2	.	TGTGCCAGCAGCCTTTGGGACACCCCAACCTATGGCTACACCTTC	CASSLWDTPTYGYTF
TRBD1	TRBV5-6	TRBJ2-7	once	TGTGCCAGCACCTCTAGCTCCACTACGACAGGGGGCGAGCAGTACTTC	CASTSSSTTTGGEQYF
.	TRBV19	TRBJ2-7	.	TGTGCCAGTAGTATAGGGGGTAGCGGCCCCTACGAGCAGTACTTC	CASSIGGSGPYEQYF
TRBD1	TRBV29-1	TRBJ1-1	many	TGCAGCGTCGACCAGGTCGACAGGGGGCCCCGTAATACTGAAGCTTTCTTT	CSVDQVDRGPRNTEAFF
.	TRBV5-5	TRBJ1-3	.	TGTGCCAGCAGCTTGGCCACGATGAGCTCTGGAAACACCATATATTTT	CASSLATMSSGNTIYF